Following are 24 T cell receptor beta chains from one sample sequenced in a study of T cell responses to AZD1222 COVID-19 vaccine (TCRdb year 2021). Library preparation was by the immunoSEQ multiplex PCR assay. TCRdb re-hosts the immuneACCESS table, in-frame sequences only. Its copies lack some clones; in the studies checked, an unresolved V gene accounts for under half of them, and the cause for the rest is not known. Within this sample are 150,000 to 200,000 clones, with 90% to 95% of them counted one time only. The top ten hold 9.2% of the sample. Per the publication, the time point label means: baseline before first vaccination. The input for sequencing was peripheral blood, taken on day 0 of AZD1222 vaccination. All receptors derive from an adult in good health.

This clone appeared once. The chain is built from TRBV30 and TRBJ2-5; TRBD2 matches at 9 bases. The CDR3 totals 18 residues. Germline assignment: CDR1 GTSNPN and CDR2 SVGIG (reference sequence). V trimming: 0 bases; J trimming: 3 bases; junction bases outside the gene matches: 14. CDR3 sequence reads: CAWSVRRTRLAGKETQYF. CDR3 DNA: TGTGCCTGGAGTGTACGCCGTACGCGGCTAGCGGGGAAAGAGACCCAGTACTTC.

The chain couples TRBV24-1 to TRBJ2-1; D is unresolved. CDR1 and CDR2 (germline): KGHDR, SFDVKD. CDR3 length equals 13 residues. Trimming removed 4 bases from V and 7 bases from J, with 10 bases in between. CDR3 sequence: CATSDPIWNEQFF. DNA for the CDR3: TGTGCCACCAGTGACCCCATATGGAATGAGCAGTTCTTC.

In DNA form, the CDR3 reads TGTGCCTGGAACATCGGCGGCTCCTACAATGAGCAGTTCTTC. This codes for CAWNIGGSYNEQFF. This rearrangement joins TRBV30 to TRBJ2-1; D is unresolved. From germline, CDR1 is GTSNPN and CDR2 SVGIG (reference sequence). Trimming left V 4 bases short and J 0 bases short, with 10 bases between. The CDR3 is 14 amino acids. The whole variable domain, filled in from reference TRBV30 and TRBJ2-1, reads SQTIHQWPATLVQPVGSPLSLECTVEGTSNPNLYWYRQAAGRGLQLLFYSVGIGQISSEVPQNLSASRPQDRQFILSSKKLLLSDSGFYLCAWNIGGSYNEQFFGPGTRLTVL.

CDR3 in amino acids: CASSPGTYGIGYTF. Written as DNA, the CDR3 is TGTGCCAGCAGCCCAGGGACATATGGTATAGGCTACACCTTC. This sequence joins TRBV7-2 and TRBJ1-2; D perhaps matches TRBD1 (6 bases). The CDR3 has 14 residues. V lost 5 bases and J 8 bases, leaving 18 bases between the germline ends. Germline CDR1 SGHTA, CDR2 FQGNSA. Variable domain in full (rest from reference TRBV7-2 and TRBJ1-2): GAGVSQSPSNKVTEKGKDVELRCDPISGHTALYWYRQSLGQGLEFLIYFQGNSAPDKSGLPSDRFSAERTGGSVSTLTIQRTQQEDSAVYLCASSPGTYGIGYTFGSGTRLTVV.

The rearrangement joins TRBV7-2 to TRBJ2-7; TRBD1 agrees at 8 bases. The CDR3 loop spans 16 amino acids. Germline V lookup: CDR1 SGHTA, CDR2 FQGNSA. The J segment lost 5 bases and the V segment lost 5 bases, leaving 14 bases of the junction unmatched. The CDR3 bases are TGTGCCAGCAGCCTCCGGCCAGGACAGGGCTACCACGAGCAGTACTTC. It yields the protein CASSLRPGQGYHEQYF.

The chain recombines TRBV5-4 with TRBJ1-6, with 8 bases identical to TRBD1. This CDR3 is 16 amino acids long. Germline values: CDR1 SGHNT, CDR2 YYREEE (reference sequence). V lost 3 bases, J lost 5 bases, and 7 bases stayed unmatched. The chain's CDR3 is CASSSGQGGDNSPLHF. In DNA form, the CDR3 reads TGTGCCAGCAGCTCCGGACAGGGTGGCGATAATTCACCCCTCCACTTT.

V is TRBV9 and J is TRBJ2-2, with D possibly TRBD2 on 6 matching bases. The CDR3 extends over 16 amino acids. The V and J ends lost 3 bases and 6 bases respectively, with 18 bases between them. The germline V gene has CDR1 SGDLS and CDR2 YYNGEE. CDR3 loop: CASSASTSREAGELFF. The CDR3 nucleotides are TGTGCCAGCAGCGCCAGCACTTCCAGGGAGGCCGGGGAGCTGTTTTTT. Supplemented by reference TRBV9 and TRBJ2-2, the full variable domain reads DSGVTQTPKHLITATGQRVTLRCSPRSGDLSVYWYQQSLDQGLQFLIQYYNGEERAKGNILERFSAQQFPDLHSELNLSSLELGDSALYFCASSASTSREAGELFFGEGSRLTVL.

The CDR3 bases are TGTGCCAGCAGTTTAAGGGTACCAGCTGAAGCTTTCTTT. Translation: CASSLRVPAEAFF. J is TRBJ1-1 and V is TRBV12-3 or TRBV12-4, with unresolved D. V shed 2 bases and J shed 6 bases, with 10 bases lying between them. This CDR3 region has 13 residues.

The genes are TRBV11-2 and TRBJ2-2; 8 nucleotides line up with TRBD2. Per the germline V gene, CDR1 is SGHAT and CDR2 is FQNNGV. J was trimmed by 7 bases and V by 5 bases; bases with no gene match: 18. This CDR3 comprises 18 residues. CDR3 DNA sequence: TGTGCCAGCAGCCTCCTAACTAGCGGACGCAGGTCAATCGGGGAGCTGTTTTTT. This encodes CASSLLTSGRRSIGELFF.

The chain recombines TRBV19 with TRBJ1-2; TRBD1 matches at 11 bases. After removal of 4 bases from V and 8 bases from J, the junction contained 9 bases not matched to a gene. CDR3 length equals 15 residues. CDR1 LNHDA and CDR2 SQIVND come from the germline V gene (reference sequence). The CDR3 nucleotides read TGTGCCAGTAGTAACCGAGGACAGGGGGCCGGAGGCTACACCTTC. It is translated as CASSNRGQGAGGYTF.

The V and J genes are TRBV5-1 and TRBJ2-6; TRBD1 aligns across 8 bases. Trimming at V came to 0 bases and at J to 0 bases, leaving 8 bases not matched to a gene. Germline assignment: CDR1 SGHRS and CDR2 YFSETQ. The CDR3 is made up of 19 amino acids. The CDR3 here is CASSLDFRTGLSGANVLTF. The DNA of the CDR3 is TGCGCCAGCAGCTTGGATTTCCGGACAGGGCTCTCTGGGGCCAACGTCCTGACTTTC.

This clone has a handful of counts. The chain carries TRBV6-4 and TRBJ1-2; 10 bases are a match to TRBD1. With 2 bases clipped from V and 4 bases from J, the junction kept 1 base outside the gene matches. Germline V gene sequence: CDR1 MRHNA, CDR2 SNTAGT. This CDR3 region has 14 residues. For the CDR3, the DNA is TGTGCCAGCAGTGACGGACAGGGGGTCTATGGCTACACCTTC. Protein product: CASSDGQGVYGYTF.

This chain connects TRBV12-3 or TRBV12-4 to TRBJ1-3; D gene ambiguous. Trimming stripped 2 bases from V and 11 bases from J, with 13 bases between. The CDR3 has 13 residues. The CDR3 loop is CASSLISLGPIYF. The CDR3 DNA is TGTGCCAGCAGTTTAATCAGCCTAGGTCCCATATATTTT.

The CDR3 DNA follows: TGCGCCAGCAGCACACAGGGGGCAGGGGAAAAACTGTTTTTT. Translation gives CASSTQGAGEKLFF. The J gene is TRBJ1-4, the V gene TRBV4-1; 9 bases are a match to TRBD1. CDR3 length equals 14 residues. V lost 5 bases to trimming and J lost 8 bases; unmatched junction nucleotides: 6. Germline loops: CDR1 MGHRA, CDR2 YSYEKL.

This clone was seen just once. The CDR3 protein is CASGAKGALNTEAFF. The CDR3, as DNA: TGTGCCAGCGGGGCAAAGGGGGCCCTGAACACTGAAGCTTTCTTT. The chain carries TRBV6-5 and TRBJ1-1; 7 nucleotides align to TRBD1. V shed 8 bases and J 0 bases; nucleotides not matched to a gene: 9. The CDR3 totals 15 residues. Germline lookup yields CDR1 MNHEY and CDR2 SVGAGI.

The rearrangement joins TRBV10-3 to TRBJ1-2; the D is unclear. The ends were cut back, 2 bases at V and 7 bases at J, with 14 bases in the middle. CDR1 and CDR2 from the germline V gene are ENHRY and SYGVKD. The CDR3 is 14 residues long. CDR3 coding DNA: TGTGCCATCAGTGAGCCGGGAGCAGTACCTGGCTACACCTTC. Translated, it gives CAISEPGAVPGYTF.

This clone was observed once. The CDR3 DNA reads TGTGCCAGCAGCTTACTCACCCAGCCCCAGCATTTT. It encodes CASSLLTQPQHF. The rearrangement uses TRBV7-9 and TRBJ1-5, with no clear D. In germline, CDR1 is SEHNR, CDR2 FQNEAQ (reference sequence). Between the trimmed V and J ends, which lost 2 bases and 7 bases, there was a span of 6 bases. CDR3 length: 12 amino acids.

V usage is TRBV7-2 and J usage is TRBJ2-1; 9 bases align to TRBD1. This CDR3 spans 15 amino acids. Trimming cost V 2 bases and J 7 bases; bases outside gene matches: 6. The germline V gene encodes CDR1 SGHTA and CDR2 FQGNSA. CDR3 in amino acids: CASSLRTGAFNEQFF. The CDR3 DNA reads TGTGCCAGCAGCTTAAGGACAGGGGCGTTTAATGAGCAGTTCTTC.

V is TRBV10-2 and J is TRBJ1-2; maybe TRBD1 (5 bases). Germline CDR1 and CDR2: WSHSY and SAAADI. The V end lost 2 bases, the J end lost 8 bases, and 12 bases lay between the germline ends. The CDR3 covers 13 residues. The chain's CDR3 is CASSEVRGGGYTF. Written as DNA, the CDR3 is TGCGCCAGCAGTGAGGTCCGGGGCGGGGGCTACACCTTC.

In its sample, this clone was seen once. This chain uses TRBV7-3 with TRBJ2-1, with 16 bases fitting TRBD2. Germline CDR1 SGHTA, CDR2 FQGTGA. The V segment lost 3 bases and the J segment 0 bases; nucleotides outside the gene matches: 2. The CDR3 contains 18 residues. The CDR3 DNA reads TGTGCCAGCAGCTTGGGACTAGCGGGAGGGAGCTCCTACAATGAGCAGTTCTTC. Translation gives CASSLGLAGGSSYNEQFF.

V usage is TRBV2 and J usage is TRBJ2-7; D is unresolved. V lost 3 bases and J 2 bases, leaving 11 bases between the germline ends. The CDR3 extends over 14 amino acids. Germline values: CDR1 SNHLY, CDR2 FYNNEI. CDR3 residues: CASSESWPTYEQYF. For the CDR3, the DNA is TGTGCCAGCAGTGAGAGTTGGCCAACCTACGAGCAGTACTTC.

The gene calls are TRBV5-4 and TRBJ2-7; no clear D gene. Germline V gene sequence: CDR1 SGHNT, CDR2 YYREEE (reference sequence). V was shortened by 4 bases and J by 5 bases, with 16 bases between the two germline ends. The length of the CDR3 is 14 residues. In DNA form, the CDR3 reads TGTGCCAGCAGCCGACCCGGGCAGGCGGACGAGCAGTACTTC. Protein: CASSRPGQADEQYF.

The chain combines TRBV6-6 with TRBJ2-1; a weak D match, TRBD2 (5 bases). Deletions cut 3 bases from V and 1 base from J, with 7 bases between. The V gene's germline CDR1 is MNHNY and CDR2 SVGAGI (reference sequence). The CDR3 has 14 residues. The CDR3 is CASSYTGSYNEQFF. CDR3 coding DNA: TGTGCCAGCAGTTATACGGGGTCCTACAATGAGCAGTTCTTC.

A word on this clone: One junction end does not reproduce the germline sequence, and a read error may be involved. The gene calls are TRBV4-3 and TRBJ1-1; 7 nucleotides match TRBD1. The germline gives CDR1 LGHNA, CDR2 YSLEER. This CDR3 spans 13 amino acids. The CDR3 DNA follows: TGCGCCAGCAGCCAAGAAACAGGGGCAGAAGTTTTCTTT. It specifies CASSQETGAEVFF.